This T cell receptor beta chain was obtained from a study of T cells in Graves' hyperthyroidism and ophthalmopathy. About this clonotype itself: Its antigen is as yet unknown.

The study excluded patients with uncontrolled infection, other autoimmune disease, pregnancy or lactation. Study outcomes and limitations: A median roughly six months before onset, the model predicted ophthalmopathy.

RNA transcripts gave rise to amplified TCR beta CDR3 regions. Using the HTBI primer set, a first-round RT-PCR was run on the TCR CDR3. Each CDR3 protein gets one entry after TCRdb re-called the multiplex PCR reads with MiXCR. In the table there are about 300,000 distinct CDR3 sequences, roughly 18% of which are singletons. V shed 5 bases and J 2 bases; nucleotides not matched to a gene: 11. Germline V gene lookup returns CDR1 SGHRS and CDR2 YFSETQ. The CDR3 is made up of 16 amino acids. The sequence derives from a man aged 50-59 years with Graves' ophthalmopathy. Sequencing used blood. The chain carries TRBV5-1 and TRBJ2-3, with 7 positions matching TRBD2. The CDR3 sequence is CASSTGLTGNTDTQYF. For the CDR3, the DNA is TGCGCCAGCAGTACGGGACTAACTGGTAACACAGATACGCAGTATTTT.